This T cell receptor (beta chain) was captured by sequencing in a study of cytomegalovirus exposure and HLA in healthy donors. The overall study: Approximately 180 million T cells yielded around 100 million unique TCR beta sequences, as an earlier analysis found.

Study-level findings and limits: Rare sequences made up most TCRs, while some public TCRs were found in many donors. Clonal expansion, a later analysis showed, was greater in HLA-associated TCR beta chains than in equally common others. Testing in vitro showed a few CMV-associated chains specific for CMV antigens.

The PCR made use of 60 Vbeta and 13 Jbeta primers. The protocol was immunoSEQ multiplex PCR, while the TCRdb copy is restricted to in-frame clones and leaves out a portion. In the table there are about 150,000 clones, approximately 74% of which are singletons. After removal of 3 bases from V and 7 bases from J, the junction contained 9 bases not matched to a gene. Germline values: CDR1 KGHSH, CDR2 LQKENI. This CDR3 region has 15 residues. Only a few counts were recorded for this clone. Its antigen is as yet unknown. Sequencing input: PBMCs. The chain employs TRBV18 and TRBJ1-1; 9 bases line up with TRBD1. The receptor was derived from a man aged 18 to 35 in good health and CMV-seronegative. CDR3 bases: TGTGCCAGCTCACCGACATTCACAGGGGGCTATGAAGCTTTCTTT. Encoded protein: CASSPTFTGGYEAFF.